This T cell receptor (beta chain) was recovered during a study of T-cell memory formation after mild COVID-19. General observations from the study: Pre-infection memory held some responding clones, suggesting pre-existing cross-reactive T cells responded. Clones shrinking between day 15 and 85 showed a balanced CD4/CD8 split, and those that grew later tilted toward CD4+. Shrinking CD4+ clones were chiefly CM and EM; CD8+ ones were chiefly EMRA.

Amplification by 5'RACE using constant-segment primers produced TCR alpha and TCR beta cDNA libraries that carried sample barcodes and UMIs. TCRdb reprocessed the 5' RACE reads via MiXCR and lists one record per CDR3 protein. The sample comprises roughly 380,000 distinct CDR3 sequences, 25% to 30% of which are singletons, and about 14% rests with the top ten. This clonotype turned up a few times. Its antigen remains unidentified. The receptor was isolated from an adult woman who had mild COVID-19 (a few samples of this study predate the infection). Cell type and time point are not known. The sample consisted of PBMCs or a T cell subset sorted from them (not recorded which).

DNA for the CDR3: TGTGCCACCAGTGATCTGGACAAGGCTTACTTC. Translating it yields CATSDLDKAYF. J is TRBJ2-4 and V is TRBV24-1, with D perhaps matching TRBD1 (5 bases). This CDR3 has 11 amino acids. Germline CDR1 reads KGHDR; CDR2 reads SFDVKD. V was trimmed by 3 bases and J by 16 bases, leaving 12 bases between them.